Each of the 17 T cell receptor beta chains below was sequenced from the same sample in a study of blood T cell repertoires in COVID-19. The repertoire was sequenced with immunoSEQ multiplex PCR; TCRdb's copy has only in-frame clones and lacks some. The sample consists of under 300,000 clones, more than 75% of them appearing once. Sequences were obtained from PBMCs or T cells enriched from blood (not recorded which). All receptors derive from a woman in her 50s who had been exposed to COVID-19.

In its sample, this clone was seen a few times. The chain couples TRBV2 to TRBJ2-7, with TRBD1 matching 9 bases. The length of the CDR3 is 14 residues. V was clipped by 7 bases and J by 7 bases; unmatched bases: 11. The germline CDR1 and CDR2 sequences are SNHLY and FYNNEI. CDR3 protein: CASIKGLDRGEQYF. The CDR3 bases are TGTGCCAGCATTAAGGGCCTCGACAGGGGGGAGCAGTACTTC.

V is TRBV15 and J is TRBJ1-1; D might be TRBD1 (5 bases). Trimming left V 4 bases short and J 7 bases short, with 13 bases between. This CDR3 contains 13 residues. CDR1 and CDR2 (germline): LNHNV, YYDKDF (reference sequence). CDR3 residues: CATSIDRTLEAFF. DNA for the CDR3: TGTGCCACCAGCATCGACAGAACTCTTGAAGCTTTCTTT.

V gene TRBV6-5 combines with J gene TRBJ2-7, with D possibly TRBD2 on 5 matching bases. V was trimmed by 0 bases and J by 6 bases, leaving 15 bases between them. CDR3 length equals 15 residues. Germline lookup yields CDR1 MNHEY and CDR2 SVGAGI. The CDR3 loop is CASSYSRGSVSEQYF. The CDR3 DNA reads TGTGCCAGCAGTTACTCTCGGGGTAGCGTGAGCGAGCAGTACTTC.

This chain links TRBV6-2 or TRBV6-3 with TRBJ2-6; 9 bases agree with TRBD2. The V segment lost 5 bases and the J segment 1 base; nucleotides outside the gene matches: 6. In germline, CDR1 is MNHEY, CDR2 SVGEGT. The CDR3 spans 17 residues. The CDR3 DNA reads TGTGCCAGCAGTCGTGCGGGGGGGCTTTCTGGGGCCAACGTCCTGACTTTC. Protein: CASSRAGGLSGANVLTF.

The V gene is TRBV15, the J gene TRBJ1-6, with unresolved D. Germline V CDR1 and CDR2: LNHNV, YYDKDF (reference sequence). The CDR3 extends over 18 amino acids. Trimming shortened V by 1 base and J by 5 bases, and 18 bases separated the two germline ends. CDR3 sequence reads: CATSRGPGSPVDNSPLHF. CDR3 in DNA: TGTGCCACCAGCAGAGGCCCGGGTTCCCCGGTCGATAATTCACCCCTCCACTTT. Full variable domain (missing parts from reference TRBV15 and TRBJ1-6): DAMVIQNPRYQVTQFGKPVTLSCSQTLNHNVMYWYQQKSSQAPKLLFHYYDKDFNNEADTPDNFQSRRPNTSFCFLDIRSPGLGDTAMYLCATSRGPGSPVDNSPLHFGNGTRLTVT.

V usage is TRBV9 and J usage is TRBJ2-3; D not resolved. V shed 2 bases and J shed 1 base, with 5 bases lying between them. Germline assignment: CDR1 SGDLS and CDR2 YYNGEE. The length of the CDR3 is 13 residues. This CDR3 is CASSVLGTDTQYF. CDR3 bases: TGTGCCAGCAGCGTCCTTGGCACAGATACGCAGTATTTT.

This sequence joins TRBV6-2 or TRBV6-3 and TRBJ1-2; D is unclear. Trimming removed 6 bases from V and 5 bases from J, with 22 bases in between. From germline, CDR1 is MNHEY and CDR2 SVGEGT. The CDR3 length is 16 residues. The CDR3 reads CASSRLASARSYGYTF. The CDR3 DNA follows: TGTGCCAGCAGCAGACTAGCGTCAGCTCGGTCGTATGGCTACACCTTC.

The chain combines TRBV28 with TRBJ1-3, with TRBD1 identical over 7 bases. This CDR3 region has 18 residues. Trimming removed 4 bases from V and 0 bases from J; junction bases left unmatched: 12. In germline, CDR1 is MDHEN, CDR2 SYDVKM. The CDR3 region has the DNA TGTGCCAGCAGTTCTGAACGGAAACAGGGGTCCTCTGGAAACACCATATATTTT. Protein sequence: CASSSERKQGSSGNTIYF.

This clone appeared a few times. The chain uses TRBV2 and TRBJ2-6, with D unresolved. CDR3 length: 16 residues. Germline CDR1 SNHLY, CDR2 FYNNEI. Trimming removed 4 bases at V and 0 bases at J, with 10 bases between. CDR3 sequence: CASSAGIFSGANVLTF. The DNA for the CDR3 is TGTGCCAGCAGTGCAGGTATATTCTCTGGGGCCAACGTCCTGACTTTC.

The chain joins TRBV7-2 to TRBJ2-7; D is undetermined. The V gene lost 6 bases and the J gene lost 4 bases, with 13 bases spanning the gap. The CDR3 has 13 residues. Germline assignment: CDR1 SGHTA and CDR2 FQGNSA. This CDR3 reads CASSSIIRYEQYF. CDR3 DNA sequence: TGTGCCAGCAGTTCCATTATACGGTACGAGCAGTACTTC.

The chain recombines TRBV6-5 with TRBJ1-1; D is undetermined. The V end lost 7 bases, the J end lost 4 bases, and 13 bases lay between the germline ends. The CDR3 extends over 13 amino acids. Germline assignment: CDR1 MNHEY and CDR2 SVGAGI. The CDR3 DNA sequence: TGTGCCAGCACTCCTTTGGCCAGCACTGAAGCTTTCTTT. This gives the protein CASTPLASTEAFF.

This chain uses TRBV5-1 with TRBJ1-1; D perhaps matches TRBD1 (6 bases). V lost 2 bases to trimming and J lost 1 base, with 9 bases between them. The germline CDR1 and CDR2 sequences are SGHRS and YFSETQ. The CDR3 covers 14 residues. This CDR3 is CASSLIQGNTEAFF. CDR3 nucleotide sequence: TGCGCCAGCAGCTTAATACAGGGGAACACTGAAGCTTTCTTT.

Only a few counts were recorded for this clone. The rearrangement links TRBV5-4 to TRBJ2-1; 8 positions agree with TRBD2. Losses at the gene ends were 4 bases for V and 4 bases for J; bases not matched to a gene: 7. The CDR3 runs to 15 residues. Germline V lookup: CDR1 SGHNT, CDR2 YYREEE (reference sequence). This CDR3 is CASSPLAGLYNEQFF. The CDR3 DNA is TGTGCCAGCAGCCCTCTAGCGGGCCTTTACAATGAGCAGTTCTTC.

This rearrangement joins TRBV28 to TRBJ2-2; no firm D call. V lost 6 bases and J 5 bases, leaving 25 bases between the germline ends. This CDR3 is built from 18 residues. The germline gives CDR1 MDHEN, CDR2 SYDVKM. This chain's CDR3 is CASRLRPWVARRTGELFF. The CDR3 DNA sequence: TGTGCCAGCAGGCTACGCCCTTGGGTAGCACGGCGGACCGGGGAGCTGTTTTTT.

The chain links TRBV5-5 to TRBJ2-7, with TRBD1 matching over 8 bases. Germline loops: CDR1 SGHKS, CDR2 YYEKEE (reference sequence). The CDR3 totals 12 residues. V lost 4 bases and J lost 7; bases outside the gene matches: 4. For the CDR3, the DNA is TGTGCCAGCAGCCCGACAGGGGCTGAGCAGTACTTC. Encoded protein: CASSPTGAEQYF. The full variable domain, its missing parts supplied by reference TRBV5-5 and TRBJ2-7, is DAGVTQSPTHLIKTRGQQVTLRCSPISGHKSVSWYQQVLGQGPQFIFQYYEKEERGRGNFPDRFSARQFPNYSSELNVNALLLGDSALYLCASSPTGAEQYFGPGTRLTVT.

The V call is TRBV7-2, the J call TRBJ2-1; a weak D match, TRBD1 (6 bases). Trimming cost V 2 bases and J 0 bases, with 11 bases left between them. The CDR3 loop spans 16 amino acids. In germline, CDR1 is SGHTA, CDR2 FQGNSA. CDR3: CASSLPGASSYNEQFF. In nucleotides, the CDR3 is TGTGCCAGCAGCTTACCAGGGGCGAGCTCCTACAATGAGCAGTTCTTC.

The V call is TRBV6-5, the J call TRBJ1-2, with 9 bases lining up with TRBD1. V shed 6 bases, J shed 3 bases, and the junction held 2 bases outside the gene matches. The germline CDR1 and CDR2 sequences are MNHEY and SVGAGI. The CDR3 extends over 13 amino acids. CDR3 bases: TGTGCCAGCAGGCGGGACAGGGACTATGGCTACACCTTC. Translated, it gives CASRRDRDYGYTF.